These 25 T cell receptor beta chains were all obtained from the same sample, sequenced in a study of T cells in Graves' hyperthyroidism and ophthalmopathy. Amplification targeted TCR beta CDR3 regions from RNA transcripts. The primer set for the first-round RT-PCR of the TCR CDR3 was HTBI. A single record per CDR3 protein comes from TCRdb applying MiXCR to the multiplex PCR reads. The sample records about 560,000 distinct CDR3 sequences, approximately 15% being singletons. The specimen sequenced was blood. These receptors were obtained from a woman aged 18-29 years with Graves' hyperthyroidism.

This clonotype has ten or more counts. This sequence joins TRBV11-3 and TRBJ1-3, with 7 bases lining up with TRBD1. CDR1 SGHNT and CDR2 YENEEA come from the germline V gene. V trimming: 5 bases; J trimming: 0 bases; junction bases outside the gene matches: 4. The CDR3 sequence is 15 residues long. The CDR3 reads CASSPGQFSGNTIYF. The CDR3 DNA follows: TGTGCCAGCAGCCCGGGACAGTTCTCTGGAAACACCATATATTTT.

This clonotype was counted only a few times. For the CDR3, the DNA is TGTGCCAGCAGCTTGCCCGCGCCGGAACAGCCCCAGCATTTT. Its protein is CASSLPAPEQPQHF. V and J are TRBV5-8 and TRBJ1-5; D is ambiguous. Germline values: CDR1 SGHTS, CDR2 YDEGEE. Between the trimmed V and J ends, which lost 1 base and 7 bases, there was a span of 12 bases. This CDR3 is built from 14 residues.

At least ten counts were recorded for this clonotype. The DNA of the CDR3 is TGCAGTGCTAGAGATGCGGGGGCTAGGGTAAATGAGCAGTTCTTC. Translation: CSARDAGARVNEQFF. V is TRBV20-1 and J is TRBJ2-1, with D perhaps matching TRBD2 (7 bases). CDR3 size: 15 residues. The germline V gene encodes CDR1 DFQATT and CDR2 SNEGSKA (reference sequence). Trimming took 0 bases from V and 7 from J, leaving 16 bases between them.

The chain combines TRBV6-1 with TRBJ2-6, with D hard to call. CDR1 is MNHNS, CDR2 SASEGT, per germline. The CDR3 is 16 residues long. The V gene lost 5 bases and the J gene lost 2 bases, with 13 bases spanning the gap. CDR3 loop: CASSHGSRAGANVLTF. The CDR3, as DNA: TGTGCCAGCAGTCATGGGTCCCGGGCTGGGGCCAACGTCCTGACTTTC.

This clonotype has at least ten counts. V gene TRBV29-1 combines with J gene TRBJ2-7, with TRBD2 matching over 7 bases. V was clipped by 7 bases and J by 0 bases; unmatched bases: 0. The CDR3 has 11 amino acids. CDR1 and CDR2 from the germline V gene are SQVTM and ANQGSEA. CDR3 sequence (DNA): TGCAGCGGCGGGAGCTCCTACGAGCAGTACTTC. It yields the protein CSGGSSYEQYF.

This clonotype was seen ten or more times. V and J are TRBV20-1 and TRBJ2-1; 7 nucleotides agree with TRBD1. V dropped 6 bases and J dropped 0; count of bases not matched to a gene: 5. CDR1 is DFQATT and CDR2 is SNEGSKA in the germline V gene (reference sequence). The CDR3 has 14 residues. The CDR3 bases are TGCAGTGCAAGACAGGGAAGCTCCTACAATGAGCAGTTCTTC. It codes for CSARQGSSYNEQFF.

This clonotype was recorded at least ten times. The chain is built from TRBV7-2 and TRBJ1-2; TRBD1 aligns across 11 bases. The CDR3 has 15 residues. Germline V lookup: CDR1 SGHTA, CDR2 FQGNSA. J gave up 2 bases and V 5 bases, and 4 bases lay outside the gene matches. For the CDR3, the DNA is TGTGCCAGCAGCCCAGGACAGGGGGCGAACTATGGCTACACCTTC. Amino acids: CASSPGQGANYGYTF. The full variable domain, in which reference TRBV7-2 and TRBJ1-2 provide the parts outside the CDR3, is GAGVSQSPSNKVTEKGKDVELRCDPISGHTALYWYRQSLGQGLEFLIYFQGNSAPDKSGLPSDRFSAERTGGSVSTLTIQRTQQEDSAVYLCASSPGQGANYGYTFGSGTRLTVV.

This clonotype has more than one count but fewer than ten. This chain connects TRBV6-2 or TRBV6-3 to TRBJ1-2, with no clear D. The CDR3 length is 13 residues. Germline V gene lookup returns CDR1 MNHEY and CDR2 SVGEGT. Trimming cost V 7 bases and J 0 bases, with 9 bases left between them. CDR3 nucleotide sequence: TGTGCCAGCAAGGACTCAGCTAACTATGGCTACACCTTC. This codes for CASKDSANYGYTF.

This chain links TRBV18 with TRBJ1-1; tentatively, D is TRBD1 (5 bases). V was pared by 3 bases and J by 6 bases, with 14 bases between. Germline V gene lookup returns CDR1 KGHSH and CDR2 LQKENI. The CDR3 contains 14 residues. CDR3 loop: CASSPQGIGAEAFF. CDR3 in DNA: TGTGCCAGCTCACCTCAGGGAATCGGGGCTGAAGCTTTCTTT.

This clonotype was recorded at least ten times. This sequence joins TRBV2 and TRBJ2-1; D gene uncertain. Between the trimmed V and J ends, which lost 1 base and 2 bases, there was a span of 3 bases. Germline CDR1 is SNHLY and CDR2 is FYNNEI. CDR3 length: 13 amino acids. CDR3 in amino acids: CASSEGPYNEQFF. The CDR3 DNA reads as TGTGCCAGCAGTGAAGGACCCTACAATGAGCAGTTCTTC.

Details on this clonotype: Since a much larger clone is just one base distant, this may be a read error. The chain joins TRBV5-6 to TRBJ1-1; the D is unclear. The CDR3 has 13 amino acids. The germline gives CDR1 SGHDT, CDR2 YYEEEE. As DNA, the CDR3 is TGTGCCAGCAGTCTCAGGATGAACACTGAATCTTTCTTT. It is translated as CASSLRMNTESFF.

The V gene is TRBV25-1, the J gene TRBJ2-1; D is perhaps TRBD1 (6 bases). V was shortened by 1 base and J by 5 bases, with 15 bases between the two germline ends. CDR1 is MGHDK and CDR2 is SYGVNS in the germline V gene. The CDR3 contains 16 residues. The CDR3 nucleotides read TGTGCCAGCAGTGAATTTTCCGGGACATTCCACAATGAGCAGTTCTTC. It specifies CASSEFSGTFHNEQFF.

This clonotype was observed a few times. V and J are TRBV5-1 and TRBJ1-2; D remains unclear. The length of the CDR3 is 13 residues. Germline V gene data show CDR1 as SGHRS and CDR2 as YFSETQ. V lost 2 bases to trimming and J lost 2 bases, with 7 bases between them. The CDR3 reads CASSFTLNYGYTF. CDR3 sequence (DNA): TGCGCCAGCAGCTTCACACTAAACTATGGCTACACCTTC. Based on the CDR3 plus reference TRBV5-1 and TRBJ1-2, the full variable domain is KAGVTQTPRYLIKTRGQQVTLSCSPISGHRSVSWYQQTPGQGLQFLFEYFSETQRNKGNFPGRFSGRQFSNSRSEMNVSTLELGDSALYLCASSFTLNYGYTFGSGTRLTVV.

This clonotype has more than one count but fewer than ten. This chain joins TRBV20-1 and TRBJ2-2; the D gene is possibly TRBD2 (6 bases). Trimming pared 3 bases from V and 0 bases from J, leaving 14 bases between. CDR3 length: 16 amino acids. Germline V gives CDR1 DFQATT, CDR2 SNEGSKA (reference sequence). CDR3 residues: CSARRNGSPNTGELFF. CDR3 DNA: TGCAGTGCTAGGAGAAACGGGAGTCCGAACACCGGGGAGCTGTTTTTT.

As concerns this clonotype: One base away lies a much larger clone, so this may be a sequencing read error. The chain combines TRBV11-3 with TRBJ2-3, with 8 bases matching TRBD1. The CDR3 runs to 14 residues. Germline assignment: CDR1 SGHNT and CDR2 YENEEA. The DNA for the CDR3 is TGTGCCAGCGGCTTAGAGCAGGGGGCCCGGGCGCAGTATTTT. Protein: CASGLEQGARAQYF.

This clonotype was found a few times. The rearrangement links TRBV14 to TRBJ2-7; maybe TRBD1 (5 bases). CDR3 length: 15 residues. Germline CDR1 and CDR2: SGHDN and FVKESK. V lost 2 bases, J lost 0 bases, and 11 bases lay in between. CDR3 loop: CASSQIKGNSYEQYF. CDR3 nucleotides: TGTGCCAGCAGCCAAATTAAGGGGAACTCCTACGAGCAGTACTTC. Looking up the rest from reference TRBV14 and TRBJ2-7 gives the full variable domain: EAGVTQFPSHSVIEKGQTVTLRCDPISGHDNLYWYRRVMGKEIKFLLHFVKESKQDESGMPNNRFLAERTGGTYSTLKVQPAELEDSGVYFCASSQIKGNSYEQYFGPGTRLTVT.

Only a few counts were recorded for this clonotype. The germline gene is not matched at one end of the junction; a read error may be the cause. V usage is TRBV5-1 and J usage is TRBJ2-3; D may be TRBD1 (5 bases). Germline values: CDR1 SGHRS, CDR2 YFSETQ. This CDR3 has 19 amino acids. The CDR3 protein is CASSLARNPSTGYTGTQYF. As DNA, the CDR3 is TGCGCCAGCAGCTTGGCCAGGAATCCGAGCACGGGTTACACAGGTACGCAGTATTTT.

In its sample, this clonotype was seen a few times. The rearrangement links TRBV12-3 or TRBV12-4 to TRBJ1-4, with 7 positions matching TRBD1. V shed 1 base, J shed 7 bases, and the junction held 3 bases outside the gene matches. This CDR3 contains 14 residues. DNA of the CDR3: TGTGCCAGCAGTTTAGTCAGGGGGAGTGAAAAACTGTTTTTT. Residues: CASSLVRGSEKLFF.

In this sample, this clonotype turned up many times. The chain joins TRBV18 to TRBJ2-4, with 7 positions matching TRBD2. Looked up from germline, CDR1 is KGHSH and CDR2 is LQKENI. The CDR3 contains 14 residues. J gave up 3 bases and V 3 bases, and 2 bases lay outside the gene matches. This CDR3 is CASSPGTNKNIQYF. CDR3 nucleotides: TGTGCCAGCTCACCCGGGACTAACAAAAACATTCAGTACTTC.

This clonotype was detected only a few times. This chain connects TRBV29-1 to TRBJ1-2; 12 bases are shared with TRBD1. Per germline, CDR1 SQVTM and CDR2 ANQGSEA. This CDR3 comprises 16 residues. Trimming removed 6 bases from V and 7 bases from J; junction bases left unmatched: 15. Here the CDR3 reads CSVGGTGGFSFGGYTF. Here the CDR3 DNA reads TGCAGCGTCGGAGGGACAGGGGGCTTCAGTTTTGGTGGCTACACCTTC.

The chain has TRBV27 and TRBJ1-5; D is ambiguous. The V end was cut by 4 bases, the J end by 6 bases, with 10 bases between. The germline V gene encodes CDR1 MNHEY and CDR2 SMNVEV (reference sequence). The CDR3 length is 13 residues. The DNA of the CDR3 is TGTGCCAGCAGTTCCCCCGGGGTTCAGCCCCAGCATTTT. Translation: CASSSPGVQPQHF.

This clonotype has just a few counts. The chain is built from TRBV12-3 or TRBV12-4 and TRBJ2-2, with 7 bases aligning to TRBD1. The CDR3 spans 15 residues. The junction had 6 bases not matched to a gene; V was cut back by 3 bases and J by 5 bases. In DNA, the CDR3 is TGTGCCAGCAGTTTTCTGGCAGGGGGAACCGGGGAGCTGTTTTTT. This codes for CASSFLAGGTGELFF.

This clonotype was picked up a small number of times. This rearrangement joins TRBV19 to TRBJ2-1; TRBD2 matches 10 bases. V lost 3 bases and J lost 7; bases outside the gene matches: 6. The germline V gene encodes CDR1 LNHDA and CDR2 SQIVND (reference sequence). This CDR3 has 15 residues. CDR3 loop: CASSILSGRLNEQFF. Written as DNA, the CDR3 is TGTGCCAGTAGTATCCTTAGCGGGAGGTTGAATGAGCAGTTCTTC.

The chain links TRBV4-1 to TRBJ2-1, with 10 nucleotides matching TRBD2. V dropped 0 bases and J dropped 0; count of bases not matched to a gene: 2. This CDR3 is built from 17 residues. CDR1 is MGHRA, CDR2 YSYEKL, per germline. In nucleotides, the CDR3 is TGCGCCAGCAGCCAAGATCCTAGCGGGAGCTCCTACAATGAGCAGTTCTTC. Translated, it gives CASSQDPSGSSYNEQFF.

Concerning this clonotype: A read error may explain this, as a much larger clone is one base away. The chain uses TRBV2 and TRBJ2-5; TRBD2 aligns across 7 bases. The germline CDR1 and CDR2 sequences are SNHLY and FYNNEI. The CDR3 has 13 amino acids. The junction had 5 bases not matched to a gene; V was cut back by 8 bases and J by 2 bases. The CDR3: CASQGGSQETQYF. For the CDR3, the DNA is TGTGCCAGCCAGGGAGGGTCACAAGAGACCCAGTACTTC.